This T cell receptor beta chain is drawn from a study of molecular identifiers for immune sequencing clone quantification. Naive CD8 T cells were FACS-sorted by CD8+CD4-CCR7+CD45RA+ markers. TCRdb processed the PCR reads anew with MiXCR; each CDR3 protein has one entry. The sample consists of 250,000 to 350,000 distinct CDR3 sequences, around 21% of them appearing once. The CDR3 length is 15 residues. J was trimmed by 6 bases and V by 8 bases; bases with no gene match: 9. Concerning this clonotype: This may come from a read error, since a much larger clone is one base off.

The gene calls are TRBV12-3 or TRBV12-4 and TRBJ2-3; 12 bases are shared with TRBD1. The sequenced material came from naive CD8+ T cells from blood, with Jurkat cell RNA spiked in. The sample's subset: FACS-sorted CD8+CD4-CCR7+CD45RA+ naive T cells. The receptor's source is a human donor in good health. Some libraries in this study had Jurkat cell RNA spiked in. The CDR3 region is CASGLTGQGADTQYF. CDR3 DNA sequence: TGTGCCAGCGGTCTGACGGGACAGGGGGCGGATACGCAGTATTTT.